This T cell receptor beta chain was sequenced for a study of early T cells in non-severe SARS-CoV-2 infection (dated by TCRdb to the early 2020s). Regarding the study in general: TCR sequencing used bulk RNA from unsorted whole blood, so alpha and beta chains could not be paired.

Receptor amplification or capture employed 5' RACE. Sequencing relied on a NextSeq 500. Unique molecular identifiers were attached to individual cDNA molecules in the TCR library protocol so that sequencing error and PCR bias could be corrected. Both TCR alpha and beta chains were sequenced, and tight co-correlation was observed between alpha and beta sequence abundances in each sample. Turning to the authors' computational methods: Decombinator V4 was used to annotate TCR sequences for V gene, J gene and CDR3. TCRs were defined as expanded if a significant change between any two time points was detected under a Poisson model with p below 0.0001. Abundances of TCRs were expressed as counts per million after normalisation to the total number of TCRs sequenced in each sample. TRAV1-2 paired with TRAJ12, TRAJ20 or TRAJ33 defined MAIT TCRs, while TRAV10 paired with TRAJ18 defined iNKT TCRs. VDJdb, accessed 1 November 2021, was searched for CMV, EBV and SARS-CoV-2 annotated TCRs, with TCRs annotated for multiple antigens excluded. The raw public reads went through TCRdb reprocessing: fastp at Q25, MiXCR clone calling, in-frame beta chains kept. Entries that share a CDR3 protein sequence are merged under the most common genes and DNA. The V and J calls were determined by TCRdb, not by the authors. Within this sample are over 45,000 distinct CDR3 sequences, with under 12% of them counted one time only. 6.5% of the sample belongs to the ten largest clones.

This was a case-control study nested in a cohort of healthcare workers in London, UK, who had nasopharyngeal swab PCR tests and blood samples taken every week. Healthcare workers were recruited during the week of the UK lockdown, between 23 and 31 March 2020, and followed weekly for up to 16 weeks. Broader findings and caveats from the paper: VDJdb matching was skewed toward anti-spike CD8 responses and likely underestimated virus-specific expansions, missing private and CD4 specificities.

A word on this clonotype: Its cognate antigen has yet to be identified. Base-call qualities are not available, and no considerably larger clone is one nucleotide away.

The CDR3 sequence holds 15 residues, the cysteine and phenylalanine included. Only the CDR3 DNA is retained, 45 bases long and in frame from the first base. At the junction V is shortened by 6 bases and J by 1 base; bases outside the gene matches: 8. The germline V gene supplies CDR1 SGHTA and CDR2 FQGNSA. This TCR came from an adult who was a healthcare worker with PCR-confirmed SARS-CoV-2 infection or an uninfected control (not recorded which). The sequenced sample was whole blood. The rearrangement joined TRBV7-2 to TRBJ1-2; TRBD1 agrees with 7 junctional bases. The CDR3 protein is CASRPGTALNYGYTF. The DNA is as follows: TGTGCCAGCAGGCCCGGGACAGCACTTAACTATGGCTACACCTTC. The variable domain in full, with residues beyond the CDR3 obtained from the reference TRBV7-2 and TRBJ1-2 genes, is GAGVSQSPSNKVTEKGKDVELRCDPISGHTALYWYRQSLGQGLEFLIYFQGNSAPDKSGLPSDRFSAERTGGSVSTLTIQRTQQEDSAVYLCASRPGTALNYGYTFGSGTRLTVV.